This T cell receptor (beta chain) comes out of a study of radiation and T cells in renal cell carcinoma. About this clone: Its antigen is still unknown.

Study-wide results and limits: In blood, top tumor clones expanded by 2 weeks, shrinking by 4.

As to time point: baseline pretreatment blood. The treatment was: 15 Gy SBRT to primary tumor, nephrectomy 4 weeks later. Produced via immunoSEQ multiplex PCR; TCRdb's table is partial and in-frame only. Here the sample spans roughly 120,000 clones, roughly 80% being singletons. The J segment lost 5 bases and the V segment lost 6 bases, leaving 15 bases of the junction unmatched. Germline loops: CDR1 SQVTM, CDR2 ANQGSEA. The CDR3 is 16 residues long. The source of this sequence is an older woman with renal cell carcinoma. Sequencing used blood, obtained from a patient whose treatment included radiotherapy and nephrectomy. The rearrangement joins TRBV29-1 to TRBJ2-2; 7 bases align to TRBD1. The CDR3 loop reads CSVQFKRQGRTGELFF. CDR3 bases: TGCAGCGTGCAATTTAAGCGACAGGGTAGGACCGGGGAGCTGTTTTTT.